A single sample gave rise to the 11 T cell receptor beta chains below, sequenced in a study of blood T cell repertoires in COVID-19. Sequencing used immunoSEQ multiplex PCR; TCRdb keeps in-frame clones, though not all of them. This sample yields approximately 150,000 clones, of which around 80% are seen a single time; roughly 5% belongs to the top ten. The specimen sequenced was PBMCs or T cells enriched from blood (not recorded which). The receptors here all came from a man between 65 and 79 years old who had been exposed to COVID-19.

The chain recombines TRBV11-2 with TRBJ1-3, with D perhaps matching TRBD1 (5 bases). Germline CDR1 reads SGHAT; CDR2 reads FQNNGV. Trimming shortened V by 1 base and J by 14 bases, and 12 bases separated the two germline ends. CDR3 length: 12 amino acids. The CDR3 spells CASSLGGDALYF. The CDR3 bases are TGTGCCAGCAGCTTAGGGGGGGACGCTTTATATTTT. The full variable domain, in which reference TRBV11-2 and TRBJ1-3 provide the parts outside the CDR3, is EAGVAQSPRYKIIEKRQSVAFWCNPISGHATLYWYQQILGQGPKLLIQFQNNGVVDDSQLPKDRFSAERLKGVDSTLKIQPAKLEDSAVYLCASSLGGDALYFGEGSWLTVV.

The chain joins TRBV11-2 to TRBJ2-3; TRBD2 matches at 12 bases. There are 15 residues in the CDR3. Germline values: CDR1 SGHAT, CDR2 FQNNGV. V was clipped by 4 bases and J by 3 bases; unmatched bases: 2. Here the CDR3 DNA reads TGTGCCAGCAGCTCGGGACTAGCGGGTACAGATACGCAGTATTTT. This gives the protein CASSSGLAGTDTQYF.

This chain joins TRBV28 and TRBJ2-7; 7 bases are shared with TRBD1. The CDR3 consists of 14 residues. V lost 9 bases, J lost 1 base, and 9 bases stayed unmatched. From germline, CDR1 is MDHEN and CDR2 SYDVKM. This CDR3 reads CASLGQVFSYEQYF. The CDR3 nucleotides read TGTGCCAGTCTAGGACAGGTATTTTCCTACGAGCAGTACTTC.

The CDR3 sequence is CASSLVRDTEAFF. CDR3 nucleotide sequence: TGTGCCAGCAGTTTAGTGAGGGACACTGAAGCTTTCTTT. The chain joins TRBV27 to TRBJ1-1; the D is unclear. From germline, CDR1 is MNHEY and CDR2 SMNVEV (reference sequence). CDR3 size: 13 residues. V lost 2 bases to trimming and J lost 3 bases, with 7 bases between them.

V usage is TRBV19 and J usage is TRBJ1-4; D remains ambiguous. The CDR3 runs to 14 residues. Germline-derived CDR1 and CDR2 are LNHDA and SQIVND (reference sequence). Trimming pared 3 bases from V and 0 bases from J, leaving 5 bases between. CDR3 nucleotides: TGTGCCAGTAGTATTCAAACAACTAATGAAAAACTGTTTTTT. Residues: CASSIQTTNEKLFF.

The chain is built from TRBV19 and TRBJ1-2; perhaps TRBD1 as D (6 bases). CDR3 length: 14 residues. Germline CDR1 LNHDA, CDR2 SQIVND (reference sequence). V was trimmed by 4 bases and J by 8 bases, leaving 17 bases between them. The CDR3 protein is CASSSARGARGYTF. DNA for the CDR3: TGTGCCAGTAGTAGCGCGCGGGGGGCGCGGGGCTACACCTTC.

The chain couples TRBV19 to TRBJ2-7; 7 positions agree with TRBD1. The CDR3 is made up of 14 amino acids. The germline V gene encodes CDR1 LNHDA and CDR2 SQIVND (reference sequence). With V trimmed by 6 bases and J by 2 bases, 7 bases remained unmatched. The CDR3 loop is CASRWTGGPYEQYF. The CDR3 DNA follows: TGTGCCAGTAGATGGACAGGCGGACCCTACGAGCAGTACTTC.

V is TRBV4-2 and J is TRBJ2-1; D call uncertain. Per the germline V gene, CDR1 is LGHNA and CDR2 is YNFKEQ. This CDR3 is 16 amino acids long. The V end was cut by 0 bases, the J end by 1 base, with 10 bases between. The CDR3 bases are TGTGCCAGCAGCCAAGATTTAGCTGGTTCCTACAATGAGCAGTTCTTC. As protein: CASSQDLAGSYNEQFF.

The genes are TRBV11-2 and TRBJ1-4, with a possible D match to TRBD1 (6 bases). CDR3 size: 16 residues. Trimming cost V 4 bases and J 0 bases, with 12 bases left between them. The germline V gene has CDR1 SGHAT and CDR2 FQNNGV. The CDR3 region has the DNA TGTGCCAGCAGCTCGGGGGGGGCGGCAACTAATGAAAAACTGTTTTTT. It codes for CASSSGGAATNEKLFF.

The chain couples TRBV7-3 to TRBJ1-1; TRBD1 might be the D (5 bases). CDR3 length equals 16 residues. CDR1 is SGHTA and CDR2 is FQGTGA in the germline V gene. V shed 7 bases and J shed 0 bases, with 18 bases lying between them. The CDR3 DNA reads TGTGCCAGCACCGTACGGGCAGGGATGATGAACACTGAAGCTTTCTTT. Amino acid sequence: CASTVRAGMMNTEAFF.

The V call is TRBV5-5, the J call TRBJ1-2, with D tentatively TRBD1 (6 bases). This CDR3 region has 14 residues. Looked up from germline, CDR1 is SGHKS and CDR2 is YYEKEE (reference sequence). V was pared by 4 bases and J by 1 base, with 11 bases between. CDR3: CASSHTGFNYGYTF. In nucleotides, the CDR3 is TGTGCCAGCAGCCATACAGGGTTTAACTATGGCTACACCTTC. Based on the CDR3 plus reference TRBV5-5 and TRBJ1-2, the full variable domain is DAGVTQSPTHLIKTRGQQVTLRCSPISGHKSVSWYQQVLGQGPQFIFQYYEKEERGRGNFPDRFSARQFPNYSSELNVNALLLGDSALYLCASSHTGFNYGYTFGSGTRLTVV.